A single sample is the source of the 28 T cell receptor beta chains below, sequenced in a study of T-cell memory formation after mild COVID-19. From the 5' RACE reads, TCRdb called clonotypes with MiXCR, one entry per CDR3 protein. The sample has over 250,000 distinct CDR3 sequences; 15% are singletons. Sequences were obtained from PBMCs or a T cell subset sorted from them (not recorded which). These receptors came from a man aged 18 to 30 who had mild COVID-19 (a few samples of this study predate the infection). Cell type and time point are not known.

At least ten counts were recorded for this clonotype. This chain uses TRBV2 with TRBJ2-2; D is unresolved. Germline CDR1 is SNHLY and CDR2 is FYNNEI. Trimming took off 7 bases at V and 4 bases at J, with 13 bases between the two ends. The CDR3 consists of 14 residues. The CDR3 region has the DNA TGTGCCAGCACCCCCGGGCGCGGCACCGGGGAGCTGTTTTTT. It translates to CASTPGRGTGELFF.

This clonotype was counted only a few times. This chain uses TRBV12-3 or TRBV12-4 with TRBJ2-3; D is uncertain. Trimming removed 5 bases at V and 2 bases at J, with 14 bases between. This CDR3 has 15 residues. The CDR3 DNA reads TGTGCCAGCAGTCCCCTTAGGTCCTCCACAGATACGCAGTATTTT. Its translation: CASSPLRSSTDTQYF.

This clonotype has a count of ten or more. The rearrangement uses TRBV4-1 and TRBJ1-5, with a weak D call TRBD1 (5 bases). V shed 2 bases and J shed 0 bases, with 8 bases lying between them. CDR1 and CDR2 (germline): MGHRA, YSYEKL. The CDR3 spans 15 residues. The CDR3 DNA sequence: TGCGCCAGCAGCCAACGCAGGGTTAGCAATCAGCCCCAGCATTTT. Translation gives CASSQRRVSNQPQHF.

For the CDR3, the DNA is TGTGCCACCAGCCCCGGGACAGGGGTCACAGATACGCAGTATTTT. Translating gives CATSPGTGVTDTQYF. The J gene is TRBJ2-3, the V gene TRBV24-1, with TRBD1 matching over 10 bases. The ends lost 7 bases at V and 2 bases at J; junction bases unmatched: 5. The length of the CDR3 is 15 residues. CDR1 is KGHDR and CDR2 is SFDVKD in the germline V gene.

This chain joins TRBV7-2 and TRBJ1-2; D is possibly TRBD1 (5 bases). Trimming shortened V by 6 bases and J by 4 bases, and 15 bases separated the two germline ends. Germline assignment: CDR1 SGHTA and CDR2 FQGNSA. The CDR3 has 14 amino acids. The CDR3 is CASREGRGSYGYTF. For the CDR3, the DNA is TGTGCCAGCAGGGAAGGGAGGGGATCCTATGGCTACACCTTC.

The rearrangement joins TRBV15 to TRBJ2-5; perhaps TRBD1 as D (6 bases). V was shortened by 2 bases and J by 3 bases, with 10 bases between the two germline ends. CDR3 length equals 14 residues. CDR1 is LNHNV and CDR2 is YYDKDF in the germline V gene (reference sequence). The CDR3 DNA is TGTGCCACCAGCAGACTTCAGGGGAAAGAGACCCAGTACTTC. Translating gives CATSRLQGKETQYF.

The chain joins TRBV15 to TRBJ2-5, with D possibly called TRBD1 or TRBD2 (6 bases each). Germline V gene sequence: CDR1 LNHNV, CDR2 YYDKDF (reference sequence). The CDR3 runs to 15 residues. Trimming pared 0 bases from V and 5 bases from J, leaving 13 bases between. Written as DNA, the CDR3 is TGTGCCACCAGCAGAGATCCGGGGGCGCGGGAGACCCAGTACTTC. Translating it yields CATSRDPGARETQYF.

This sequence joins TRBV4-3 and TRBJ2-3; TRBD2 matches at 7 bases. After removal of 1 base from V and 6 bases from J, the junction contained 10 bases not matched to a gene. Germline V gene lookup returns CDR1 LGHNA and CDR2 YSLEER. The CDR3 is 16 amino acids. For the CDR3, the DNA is TGCGCCAGCAGCCAAGCCGGGACCGCGGGGGTGGATACGCAGTATTTT. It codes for CASSQAGTAGVDTQYF.

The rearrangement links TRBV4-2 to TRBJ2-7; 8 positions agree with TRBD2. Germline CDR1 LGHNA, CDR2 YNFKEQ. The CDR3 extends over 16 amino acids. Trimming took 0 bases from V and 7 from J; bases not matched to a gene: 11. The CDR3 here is CASSQDSGLVSGEQYF. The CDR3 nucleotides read TGTGCCAGCAGCCAAGACTCGGGACTAGTGTCTGGGGAGCAGTACTTC.

The CDR3 loop reads CASSPEQTSHPQHF. DNA of the CDR3: TGTGCCAGCTCACCGGAGCAGACTTCTCACCCCCAGCATTTT. The rearrangement joins TRBV18 to TRBJ1-5; D uncertain. Germline V gives CDR1 KGHSH, CDR2 LQKENI. The CDR3 loop spans 14 amino acids. Trimming left V 3 bases short and J 10 bases short, with 16 bases between.

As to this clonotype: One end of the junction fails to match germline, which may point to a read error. The CDR3 spells CASSITPQGTDTQYF. The CDR3 nucleotides are TGTGCCAGCAGCATCACCCCCCAGGGCACGGATACGCAGTATTTT. This chain connects TRBV6-5 to TRBJ2-3; D may be TRBD1 (5 bases). Germline values: CDR1 MNHEY, CDR2 SVGAGI. This CDR3 contains 15 residues.

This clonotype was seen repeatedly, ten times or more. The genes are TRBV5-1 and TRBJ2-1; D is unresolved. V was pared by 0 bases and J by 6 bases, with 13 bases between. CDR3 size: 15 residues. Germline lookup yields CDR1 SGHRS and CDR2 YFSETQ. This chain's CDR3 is CASSLAAGQVNEQFF. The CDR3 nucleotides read TGCGCCAGCAGCTTGGCGGCAGGCCAGGTCAATGAGCAGTTCTTC.

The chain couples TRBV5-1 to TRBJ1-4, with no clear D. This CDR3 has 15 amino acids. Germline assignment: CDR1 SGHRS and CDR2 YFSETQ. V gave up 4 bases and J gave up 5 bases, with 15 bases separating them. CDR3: CASSLIAGGNEKLFF. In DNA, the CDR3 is TGCGCCAGCAGCCTGATTGCCGGCGGGAATGAAAAACTGTTTTTT.

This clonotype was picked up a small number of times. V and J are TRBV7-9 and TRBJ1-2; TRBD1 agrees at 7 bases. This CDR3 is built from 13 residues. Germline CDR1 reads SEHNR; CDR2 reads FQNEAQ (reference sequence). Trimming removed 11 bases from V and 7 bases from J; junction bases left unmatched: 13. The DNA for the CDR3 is TGTGCCTCTCTGGACAGGTTCCACCGTGGCTACACCTTC. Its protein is CASLDRFHRGYTF.

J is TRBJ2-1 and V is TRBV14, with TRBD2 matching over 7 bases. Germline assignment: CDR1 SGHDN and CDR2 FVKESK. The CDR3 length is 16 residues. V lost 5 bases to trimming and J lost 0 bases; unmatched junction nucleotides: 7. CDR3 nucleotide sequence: TGTGCCAGCAGCGGCAATGGGAGGGGCTCCTACAATGAGCAGTTCTTC. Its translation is CASSGNGRGSYNEQFF. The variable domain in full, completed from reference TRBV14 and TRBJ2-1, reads EAGVTQFPSHSVIEKGQTVTLRCDPISGHDNLYWYRRVMGKEIKFLLHFVKESKQDESGMPNNRFLAERTGGTYSTLKVQPAELEDSGVYFCASSGNGRGSYNEQFFGPGTRLTVL.

CDR3 coding DNA: TGTGCCAGCAGCCTAATGACAGGGGGTAATGAGCAGTTCTTC. Its protein product is CASSLMTGGNEQFF. V and J are TRBV5-6 and TRBJ2-1, with 9 bases that match TRBD1. The CDR3 is 14 residues long. Germline CDR1 SGHDT, CDR2 YYEEEE. With 4 bases clipped from V and 7 bases from J, the junction kept 6 bases outside the gene matches.

The CDR3 DNA follows: TGTGCCAGCAGTTACTCGAGGGGGGCGGGCACAGATACGCAGTATTTT. Encoded protein: CASSYSRGAGTDTQYF. The J gene is TRBJ2-3, the V gene TRBV6-5; perhaps D is TRBD1 or TRBD2 (6 bases each). The length of the CDR3 is 16 residues. V shed 0 bases and J shed 1 base, with 11 bases lying between them. CDR1 MNHEY and CDR2 SVGAGI come from the germline V gene.

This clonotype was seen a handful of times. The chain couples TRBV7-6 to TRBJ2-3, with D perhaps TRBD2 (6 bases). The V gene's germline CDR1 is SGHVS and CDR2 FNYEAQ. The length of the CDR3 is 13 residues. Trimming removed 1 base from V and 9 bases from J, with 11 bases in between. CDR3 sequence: CASSLGDSKTQYF. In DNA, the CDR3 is TGTGCCAGCAGCTTAGGGGACTCGAAAACGCAGTATTTT.

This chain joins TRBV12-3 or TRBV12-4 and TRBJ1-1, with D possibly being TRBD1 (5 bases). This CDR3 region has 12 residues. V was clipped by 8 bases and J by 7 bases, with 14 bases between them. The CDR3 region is CASGDSGGEAFF. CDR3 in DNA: TGTGCCAGCGGAGATAGCGGGGGTGAAGCTTTCTTT.

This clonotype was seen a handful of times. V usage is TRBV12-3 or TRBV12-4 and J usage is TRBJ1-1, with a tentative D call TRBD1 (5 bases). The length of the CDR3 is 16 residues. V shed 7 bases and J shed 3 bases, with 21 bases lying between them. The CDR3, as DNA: TGTGCCAGCATGACAGATGGGAGGCGCGCGGACACTGAAGCTTTCTTT. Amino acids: CASMTDGRRADTEAFF.

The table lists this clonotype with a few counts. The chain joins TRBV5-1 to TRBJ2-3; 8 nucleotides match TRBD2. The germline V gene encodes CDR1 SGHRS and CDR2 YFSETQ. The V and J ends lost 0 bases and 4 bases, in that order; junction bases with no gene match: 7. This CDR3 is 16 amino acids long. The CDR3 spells CASSLEQAGAADTQYF. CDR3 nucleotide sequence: TGCGCCAGCAGCTTGGAACAAGCGGGGGCGGCAGATACGCAGTATTTT.

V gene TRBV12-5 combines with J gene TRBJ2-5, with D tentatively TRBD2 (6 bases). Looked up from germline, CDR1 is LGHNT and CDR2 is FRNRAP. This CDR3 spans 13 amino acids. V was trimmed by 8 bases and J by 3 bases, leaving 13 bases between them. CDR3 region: CASRPPGEETQYF. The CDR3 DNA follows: TGTGCTAGTAGGCCACCGGGGGAAGAGACCCAGTACTTC. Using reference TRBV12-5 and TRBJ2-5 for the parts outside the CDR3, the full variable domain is DARVTQTPRHKVTEMGQEVTMRCQPILGHNTVFWYRQTMMQGLELLAYFRNRAPLDDSGMPKDRFSAEMPDATLATLKIQPSEPRDSAVYFCASRPPGEETQYFGPGTRLLVL.

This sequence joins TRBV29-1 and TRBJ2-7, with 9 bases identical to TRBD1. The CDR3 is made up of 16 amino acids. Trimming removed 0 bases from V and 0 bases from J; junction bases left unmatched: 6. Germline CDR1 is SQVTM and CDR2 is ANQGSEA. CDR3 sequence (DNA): TGCAGCGTTGAAGATGGGGGACAGGGAGGCTCCTACGAGCAGTACTTC. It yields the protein CSVEDGGQGGSYEQYF.

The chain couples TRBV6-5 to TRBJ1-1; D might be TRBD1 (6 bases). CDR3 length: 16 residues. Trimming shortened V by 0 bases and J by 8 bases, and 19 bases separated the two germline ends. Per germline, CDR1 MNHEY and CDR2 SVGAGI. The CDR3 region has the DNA TGTGCCAGCAGTTACTCGGGGGCGGGCCTACAATCGGAAGCTTTCTTT. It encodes CASSYSGAGLQSEAFF.

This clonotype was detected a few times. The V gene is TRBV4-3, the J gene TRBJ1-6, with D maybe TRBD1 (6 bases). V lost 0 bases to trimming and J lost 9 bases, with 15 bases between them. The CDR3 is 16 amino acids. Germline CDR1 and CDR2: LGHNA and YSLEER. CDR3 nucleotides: TGCGCCAGCAGCCAAGAGGCGAACAGGGACCCTTCACCCCTCCACTTT. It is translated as CASSQEANRDPSPLHF.

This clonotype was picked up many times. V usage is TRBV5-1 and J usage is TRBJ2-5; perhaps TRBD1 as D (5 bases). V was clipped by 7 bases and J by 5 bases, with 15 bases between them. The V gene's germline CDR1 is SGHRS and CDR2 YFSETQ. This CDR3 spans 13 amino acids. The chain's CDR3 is CASSSQWGETQYF. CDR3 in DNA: TGCGCCAGCTCCTCTCAATGGGGCGAGACCCAGTACTTC.

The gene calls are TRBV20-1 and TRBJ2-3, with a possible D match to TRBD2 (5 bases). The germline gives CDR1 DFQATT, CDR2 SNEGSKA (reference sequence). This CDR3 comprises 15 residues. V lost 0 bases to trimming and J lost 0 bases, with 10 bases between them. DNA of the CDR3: TGCAGTGCTAGAGACGGGCGGGCTAGCACAGATACGCAGTATTTT. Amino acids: CSARDGRASTDTQYF.

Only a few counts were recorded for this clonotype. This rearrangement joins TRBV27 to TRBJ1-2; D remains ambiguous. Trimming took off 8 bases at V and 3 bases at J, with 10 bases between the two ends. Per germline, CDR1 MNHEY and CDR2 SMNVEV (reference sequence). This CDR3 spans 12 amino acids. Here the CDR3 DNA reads TGTGCCAGCTCCTCAAGGGACTATGGCTACACCTTC. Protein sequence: CASSSRDYGYTF.